This T cell receptor (beta chain) came from a study of blood T cells in healthy people across ages. Study details: About one barcoded TCR beta cDNA was captured per two T cells.

Trimming removed 5 bases from V and 11 bases from J, with 12 bases in between. In germline, CDR1 is SGHTA, CDR2 FQGNSA. The CDR3 is 11 amino acids. There are a few counts of this clonotype. The antigen is unknown. Study results and caveats: Long-lived donors exceeded aged donors in naive CD4+ cells and diversity. Diversity estimates from one million T cells were considered underestimates.

Combining a sample-barcoded 5' primer with a J-beta primer mix, a second PCR ran for about 6 to 12 cycles. Researchers report that a template-switch adaptor with 12 random nucleotides tagged each cDNA molecule. TCRdb re-called the 5' RACE reads through MiXCR, storing one row per CDR3 protein. The sample contains about 1.8 million distinct CDR3 sequences, 49% of which appear only once. This chain uses TRBV7-2 with TRBJ2-5, with TRBD2 as a possible D gene (6 bases). Sequencing input: blood. This TCR was recovered from a woman aged 40 to 55 in good health. CDR3 protein: CASSPDREQYF. The CDR3 coding sequence is TGTGCCAGCAGCCCCGACCGGGAGCAGTACTTC.